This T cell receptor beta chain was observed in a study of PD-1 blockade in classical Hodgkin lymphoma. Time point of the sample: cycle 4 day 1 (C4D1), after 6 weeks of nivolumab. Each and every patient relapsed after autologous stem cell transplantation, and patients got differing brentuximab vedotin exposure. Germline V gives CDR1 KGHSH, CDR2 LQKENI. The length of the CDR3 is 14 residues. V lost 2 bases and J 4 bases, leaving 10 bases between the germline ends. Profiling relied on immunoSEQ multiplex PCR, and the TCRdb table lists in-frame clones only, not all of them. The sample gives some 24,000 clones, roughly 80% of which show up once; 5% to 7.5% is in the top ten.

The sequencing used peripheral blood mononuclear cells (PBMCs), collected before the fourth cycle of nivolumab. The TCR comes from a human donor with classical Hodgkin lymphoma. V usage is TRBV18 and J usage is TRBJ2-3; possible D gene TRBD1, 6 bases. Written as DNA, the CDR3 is TGTGCCAGCTCACCAAAGGACAGCCCAGATACGCAGTATTTT. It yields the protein CASSPKDSPDTQYF. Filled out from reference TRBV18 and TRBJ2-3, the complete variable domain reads NAGVMQNPRHLVRRRGQEARLRCSPMKGHSHVYWYRQLPEEGLKFMVYLQKENIIDESGMPKERFSAEFPKEGPSILRIQQVVRGDSAAYFCASSPKDSPDTQYFGPGTRLTVL.